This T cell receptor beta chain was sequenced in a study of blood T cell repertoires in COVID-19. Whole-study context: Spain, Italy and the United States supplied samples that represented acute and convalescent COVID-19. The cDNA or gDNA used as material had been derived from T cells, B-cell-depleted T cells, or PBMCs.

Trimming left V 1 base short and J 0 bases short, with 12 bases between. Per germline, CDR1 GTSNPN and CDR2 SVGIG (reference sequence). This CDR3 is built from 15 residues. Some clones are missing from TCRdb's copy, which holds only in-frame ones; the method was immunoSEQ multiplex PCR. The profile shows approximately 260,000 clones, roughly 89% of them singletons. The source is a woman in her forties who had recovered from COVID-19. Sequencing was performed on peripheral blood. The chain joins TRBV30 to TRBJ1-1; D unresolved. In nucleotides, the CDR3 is TGTGCCTGGAGTGCCCAACTTGACATGAACACTGAAGCTTTCTTT. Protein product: CAWSAQLDMNTEAFF.